In its sample, the clone carrying this T cell receptor (beta chain) was seen many times. Its cognate antigen is unknown. On the basis of clinical symptoms, serum thyroxine and TRAb, thyroid ultrasound and orbital computed tomography, diagnoses were made. The PBMCs studied were ones that came from about 10 ml fresh peripheral blood. These data come from a study of T cells in Graves' hyperthyroidism and ophthalmopathy. Notes on the study in general: In the blood, most expanded thyroid clonotypes above 0.001 appeared as well. Model-based prediction identified ophthalmopathy a median around 6.5 months prior to its onset.

Germline V CDR1 and CDR2: SGHRS, YFSETQ. The CDR3 is 15 residues long. Trimming removed 2 bases from V and 3 bases from J, with 11 bases in between. Template material for amplifying TCR beta CDR3 regions consisted of RNA transcripts. A set of HTBI primers served as the primers for a first-round RT-PCR of the TCR CDR3. TCRdb called the multiplex PCR reads again in MiXCR, with one record for every CDR3 protein. This table holds under 350,000 distinct CDR3 sequences, 20% to 25% found once. The chain recombines TRBV5-1 with TRBJ2-2, with D possibly being TRBD1 (5 bases). The source of this sequence is a man in his forties or fifties with Graves' hyperthyroidism that later progressed to Graves' ophthalmopathy. The sequenced sample consisted of blood. Here the CDR3 reads CASSLKTGDTGELFF. As DNA, the CDR3 is TGCGCCAGCAGCTTAAAAACAGGCGACACCGGGGAGCTGTTTTTT.